This TCR beta chain was recorded in a study of blood T cell repertoires in COVID-19. Across the study: Nucleic acid was either cDNA or gDNA, and it came from T cells, B-cell-depleted T cells, or PBMCs.

In the original analysis: Reference gene primer amplification in the assay estimated nucleated cell counts. The assay was immunoSEQ multiplex PCR, and TCRdb's table has in-frame clones only and misses some. From that table come the V and J calls and clone size; the DNA was used to work out D and trimming. The data show some 110,000 clones, 81% seen once. The V gene end was trimmed by 0 bases and the J gene end by 8 bases; junction bases not matched to a gene: 8. Germline V gene data show CDR1 as SGHNT and CDR2 as YYREEE (reference sequence). The CDR3 extends over 16 amino acids. The V call is TRBV5-4, the J call TRBJ2-1, with 10 bases aligning to TRBD1. This TCR was recovered from a woman between 70 and 85 years old with acute or convalescent COVID-19. Sequences were obtained from peripheral blood. This CDR3 reads CASSLAGQGKFDEQFF. CDR3 DNA: TGTGCCAGCAGCTTGGCGGGACAGGGGAAATTCGATGAGCAGTTCTTC.